A selection of T cell receptor beta chains follows, all from one sample in a study of blood T cell repertoires in COVID-19. Method: immunoSEQ multiplex PCR; TCRdb's copy keeps in-frame clones and lacks some. The sample has 130,000 to 150,000 clones; 70% to 85% are singletons. The sequencing input was peripheral blood. Receptor source: a woman older than 75 in a cohort sampled during active or convalescent COVID-19. Each CDR3 is given with its conserved first and last residue. A D gene is named only where the DNA matches it firmly. Expanded clones get a size class; other rows say once, few or many, or leave the size out.

D	J	size	V	CDR3	DNA
NA	TRBJ2-1	NA	TRBV28	CASRLPGSREQFF	TGTGCCAGCAGACTCCCGGGGTCCCGGGAGCAGTTCTTC
NA	TRBJ2-2	NA	TRBV28	CATGVNTGELFF	TGTGCCACAGGGGTGAACACCGGGGAGCTGTTTTTT
NA	TRBJ2-6	NA	TRBV2	CASNRDSGANVLTF	TGTGCCAGCAACAGGGACTCTGGGGCCAACGTCCTGACTTTC
NA	TRBJ1-5	few	TRBV3-1/TRBV3-2	CASSQDKDRPQHF	TGTGCCAGCAGCCAAGATAAGGACAGGCCCCAGCATTTT
TRBD1	TRBJ1-1	NA	TRBV2	CASSEQGQGTEAFF	TGTGCCAGCAGTGAACAAGGACAGGGCACTGAAGCTTTCTTT
NA	TRBJ1-4	NA	TRBV18	CASSPMWSDEKLFF	TGTGCCAGCTCACCAATGTGGTCAGATGAAAAACTGTTTTTT
NA	TRBJ2-3	NA	TRBV6-5	CASSYRRGGTQYF	TGTGCCAGCAGTTACCGAAGGGGTGGTACGCAGTATTTT
TRBD2	TRBJ2-7	NA	TRBV19	CASSTRAQLAGGSHEQYF	TGTGCCAGTAGTACCAGGGCCCAGCTAGCGGGGGGAAGCCACGAGCAGTACTTC
NA	TRBJ2-2	NA	TRBV12-3/TRBV12-4	CASRAFESGELFF	TGTGCCAGCAGAGCCTTTGAGTCCGGGGAGCTGTTTTTT
TRBD2	TRBJ2-2	NA	TRBV19	CASSRRGLAGGNTGELFF	TGTGCCAGTAGTAGAAGGGGACTAGCGGGGGGTAACACCGGGGAGCTGTTTTTT
TRBD1	TRBJ2-2	few	TRBV19	CASSTGQGGAGELFF	TGTGCCAGTAGTACGGGACAGGGGGGGGCCGGGGAGCTGTTTTTT
NA	TRBJ2-1	NA	TRBV7-9	CASSLRPMDEQFF	TGTGCCAGCAGCCTACGTCCCATGGATGAGCAGTTCTTC
TRBD2	TRBJ2-3	once	TRBV6-5	CASSTGLGTDTQYF	TGTGCCAGCAGTACGGGACTAGGGACAGATACGCAGTATTTT
TRBD1	TRBJ1-5	once	TRBV28	CGTGGQLNQPQHF	TGTGGCACCGGGGGACAGCTCAATCAGCCCCAGCATTTT
NA	TRBJ1-2	NA	TRBV2	CASSEPDSTYGYTF	TGTGCCAGCAGTGAACCGGACAGTACCTATGGCTACACCTTC
NA	TRBJ1-6	NA	TRBV28	CASSLTPSGNSPLHF	TGTGCCAGCAGTTTGACTCCCAGCGGTAATTCACCCCTCCACTTT
NA	TRBJ1-4	NA	TRBV18	CASSPNLEEKLFF	TGTGCCAGCTCACCAAATCTAGAGGAAAAACTGTTTTTT
NA	TRBJ1-6	NA	TRBV9	CASSLSPAHNSPLHF	TGTGCCAGCAGCCTTAGCCCCGCTCATAATTCACCCCTCCACTTT
TRBD1	TRBJ1-4	NA	TRBV6-5	CASSYSGTGGEKLFF	TGTGCCAGCAGTTACTCTGGGACAGGAGGGGAAAAACTGTTTTTT
NA	TRBJ1-2	NA	TRBV29-1	CSALRADGYTF	TGCAGCGCCCTGAGGGCGGACGGCTACACCTTC
NA	TRBJ2-5	NA	TRBV19	CASSISRLETQYF	TGTGCCAGTAGTATATCCAGGCTCGAGACCCAGTACTTC
NA	TRBJ2-3	NA	TRBV12-3/TRBV12-4	CANRRLSTDTQYF	TGTGCCAACCGCAGGCTGAGCACAGATACGCAGTATTTT
NA	TRBJ1-4	NA	TRBV6-2/TRBV6-3	CASSSEKGTNEKLFF	TGTGCCAGCAGTTCCGAGAAGGGGACTAATGAAAAACTGTTTTTT
TRBD2	TRBJ2-3	NA	TRBV7-2	CASSLVPTSGGARDTQYF	TGTGCCAGCAGCTTAGTTCCGACTAGCGGGGGGGCAAGGGATACGCAGTATTTT
TRBD1	TRBJ1-2	once	TRBV19	CASSIPGQLYGYTF	TGTGCCAGTAGTATCCCGGGACAGCTCTATGGCTACACCTTC
NA	TRBJ2-7	NA	TRBV7-6	CASSPAGGGQGVKDEQYF	TGTGCCAGCAGCCCAGCGGGTGGGGGTCAGGGGGTTAAGGACGAGCAGTACTTC
TRBD1	TRBJ1-2	NA	TRBV3-1/TRBV3-2	CASSQVETGVSDYTF	TGTGCCAGCAGCCAGGTTGAGACAGGGGTTAGCGACTACACCTTC
TRBD1	TRBJ2-5	NA	TRBV5-1	CASSLTIGTDQETQYF	TGCGCCAGCAGCTTGACTATCGGGACAGATCAAGAGACCCAGTACTTC
TRBD1	TRBJ1-4	NA	TRBV2	CASRGTATSKLFF	TGTGCCAGCAGAGGGACAGCTACGTCAAAACTGTTTTTT
NA	TRBJ2-2	NA	TRBV12-3/TRBV12-4	CASSLDRGGELFF	TGTGCCAGCAGTTTAGATCGGGGCGGGGAGCTGTTTTTT
NA	TRBJ1-1	NA	TRBV30	CAWSAPVRSEAFF	TGTGCCTGGAGTGCACCTGTTAGATCTGAAGCTTTCTTT
TRBD1	TRBJ1-6	NA	TRBV7-9	CASSGTGQNSPLHF	TGTGCCAGCAGCGGGACAGGACAAAATTCACCCCTCCACTTT
NA	TRBJ1-2	NA	TRBV20-1	CSGARNYGYTF	TGCAGTGGGGCGCGAAACTATGGCTACACCTTC
NA	TRBJ2-6	NA	TRBV5-5	CASSLMAGPSGANVLTF	TGTGCCAGCAGCTTGATGGCAGGCCCCTCTGGGGCCAACGTCCTGACTTTC
TRBD1	TRBJ1-2	NA	TRBV4-3	CASSPIGTANYGYTF	TGCGCCAGCAGCCCCATAGGGACAGCTAACTATGGCTACACCTTC
TRBD2	TRBJ2-1	once	TRBV4-1	CASSQPFRAGGYNEQFF	TGCGCCAGCAGCCAACCCTTCCGGGCGGGGGGTTACAATGAGCAGTTCTTC
TRBD1	TRBJ1-5	NA	TRBV5-6	CASRPGQGNSNQPQHF	TGTGCCAGCAGACCTGGACAGGGGAATAGCAATCAGCCCCAGCATTTT
NA	TRBJ1-2	NA	TRBV6-5	CASSYSIGASNYGYTF	TGTGCCAGCAGTTACTCCATAGGGGCGTCTAACTATGGCTACACCTTC
TRBD1	TRBJ1-4	NA	TRBV5-4	CASSIGQVGDLFF	TGTGCCAGCAGCATCGGACAGGTTGGGGATCTGTTTTTT
NA	TRBJ2-5	NA	TRBV21-1	CASSKGGWTSGNNQETQYF	TGTGCCAGCAGCAAAGGAGGATGGACTAGCGGGAACAACCAAGAGACCCAGTACTTC
TRBD1	TRBJ1-4	NA	TRBV15	CATSRFTGTGGEKLFF	TGTGCCACCAGCAGATTTACCGGGACAGGGGGGGAAAAACTGTTTTTT
NA	TRBJ2-2	NA	TRBV5-1	CASSYYDTGELFF	TGCGCCAGCAGTTACTACGACACCGGGGAGCTGTTTTTT
NA	TRBJ2-5	NA	TRBV11-2	CASSQGRSETQYF	TGTGCCAGCAGCCAGGGCCGCAGCGAGACCCAGTACTTC
NA	TRBJ1-2	NA	TRBV29-1	CSVKWVRGEGYTF	TGCAGCGTTAAATGGGTCCGGGGAGAAGGCTACACCTTC
TRBD1	TRBJ2-5	NA	TRBV5-1	CASSHRTGMRQETQYF	TGCGCCAGCAGTCACCGGACAGGGATGAGGCAAGAGACCCAGTACTTC
NA	TRBJ2-1	NA	TRBV11-2	CASSLLLRFDEQFF	TGTGCCAGCAGCTTACTGCTGCGGTTCGATGAGCAGTTCTTC
TRBD1	TRBJ2-5	NA	TRBV5-1	CASSQGTGSQETQYF	TGCGCCAGCAGCCAAGGGACAGGGAGCCAAGAGACCCAGTACTTC
TRBD1	TRBJ2-2	NA	TRBV28	CASSLGVGTGPGELFF	TGTGCCAGCAGTTTAGGTGTGGGGACAGGCCCCGGGGAGCTGTTTTTT
NA	TRBJ2-1	NA	TRBV7-3	CASSLTGAENEQFF	TGTGCCAGCAGCTTAACAGGGGCGGAGAATGAGCAGTTCTTC